The 16 T cell receptor beta chains listed next were all sequenced from one sample in a study of blood T cell repertoires in COVID-19. Profiled with immunoSEQ multiplex PCR; TCRdb holds only in-frame clones, not every one. The data show about 210,000 clones, with around 82% seen just once and less than 3.5% held by the top ten. Sequences were obtained from peripheral blood. The receptors come from a man aged 50 to 60 with active or convalescent COVID-19.

This rearrangement joins TRBV5-4 to TRBJ2-5; 9 positions agree with TRBD1. This CDR3 has 14 residues. Trimming cost V 4 bases and J 2 bases; bases outside gene matches: 3. Germline CDR1 is SGHNT and CDR2 is YYREEE (reference sequence). CDR3 region: CASSLTGGQETQYF. CDR3 nucleotide sequence: TGTGCCAGCAGCCTGACAGGGGGACAAGAGACCCAGTACTTC.

The rearrangement links TRBV23-1 to TRBJ1-1, with 10 positions matching TRBD1. TRBV23-1 is reported as an ORF; its role is uncertain. This CDR3 is built from 17 residues. The trim removed 6 bases at V and 8 bases at J, leaving 18 bases unmatched. CDR3: CASREDRGTGATREAFF. The CDR3 region has the DNA TGCGCCAGCAGGGAGGACCGAGGGACAGGGGCGACTCGCGAAGCTTTCTTT.

The rearrangement joins TRBV30 to TRBJ1-2; D unclear. Germline values: CDR1 GTSNPN, CDR2 SVGIG (reference sequence). The V gene lost 3 bases and the J gene lost 2 bases, with 10 bases spanning the gap. The CDR3 is 13 amino acids. The CDR3 sequence is CAWRPSGNYGYTF. Here the CDR3 DNA reads TGTGCCTGGAGGCCTTCGGGGAACTATGGCTACACCTTC.

J is TRBJ2-2 and V is TRBV28; no clear D. The germline V gene has CDR1 MDHEN and CDR2 SYDVKM. V dropped 6 bases and J dropped 1 base, with 6 bases sitting between them. CDR3 size: 13 residues. The CDR3 nucleotides read TGTGCCAGCAGGGCCCTGAACACCGGGGAGCTGTTTTTT. The encoded protein is CASRALNTGELFF.

Only one count was recorded for this clone. The rearrangement joins TRBV7-8 to TRBJ1-1; D is possibly TRBD1 (6 bases). The CDR3 has 16 residues. The germline V gene has CDR1 SGHVS and CDR2 FQNEAQ. The V and J ends lost 3 bases and 0 bases respectively, with 14 bases between them. In nucleotides, the CDR3 is TGTGCCAGCAGCTTTATGGGGGCCCGGATGAACACTGAAGCTTTCTTT. As protein: CASSFMGARMNTEAFF.

The rearrangement links TRBV6-1 to TRBJ1-1; TRBD1 matches at 7 bases. The CDR3 runs to 17 residues. Germline CDR1 and CDR2: MNHNS and SASEGT. V lost 4 bases, J lost 4 bases, and 15 bases stayed unmatched. The CDR3 sequence is CASSVEGRGSWVTEAFF. In DNA, the CDR3 is TGTGCCAGCAGTGTTGAGGGCAGGGGGAGCTGGGTCACTGAAGCTTTCTTT.

This sequence joins TRBV28 and TRBJ1-1; D not certain. In germline, CDR1 is MDHEN, CDR2 SYDVKM. The V end lost 11 bases, the J end lost 4 bases, and 11 bases lay between the germline ends. CDR3 length: 11 residues. The CDR3 here is CAVSASTEAFF. In DNA, the CDR3 is TGTGCCGTGTCGGCTAGCACTGAAGCTTTCTTT.

V is TRBV4-2 and J is TRBJ2-1; D gene unclear. V dropped 0 bases and J dropped 6 bases, with 15 bases sitting between them. CDR3 length equals 16 residues. The germline V gene encodes CDR1 LGHNA and CDR2 YNFKEQ. The CDR3 spells CASSQEETRPLNEQFF. The CDR3 DNA is TGTGCCAGCAGCCAAGAGGAGACTCGCCCCCTCAATGAGCAGTTCTTC.

The genes are TRBV2 and TRBJ2-4; 10 nucleotides line up with TRBD2. The junction had 13 bases not matched to a gene; V was cut back by 7 bases and J by 1 base. The CDR3 covers 18 residues. Per the germline V gene, CDR1 is SNHLY and CDR2 is FYNNEI. The CDR3 nucleotides are TGTGCCAGCATGGCCATGAGCGGGGGGGCCCCTGCCAAAAACATTCAGTACTTC. Its translation is CASMAMSGGAPAKNIQYF.

Only a few counts were recorded for this clone. The genes are TRBV18 and TRBJ1-6; 7 bases map to TRBD1. The CDR3 covers 16 residues. V was pared by 5 bases and J by 4 bases, with 8 bases of the junction left unmatched. Germline values: CDR1 KGHSH, CDR2 LQKENI. The CDR3 loop is CASSSRDRAYNSPLHF. The CDR3 nucleotides are TGTGCCAGCTCATCCAGGGACAGAGCTTATAATTCACCCCTCCACTTT.

The chain recombines TRBV4-3 with TRBJ1-3, with D perhaps matching TRBD1 (5 bases). Germline V lookup: CDR1 LGHNA, CDR2 YSLEER. V shed 0 bases and J shed 4 bases, with 16 bases lying between them. The CDR3 is 17 amino acids. The CDR3 protein is CASSQDGRRRGGNTIYF. CDR3 sequence (DNA): TGCGCCAGCAGCCAAGATGGGCGGAGACGGGGGGGAAACACCATATATTTT.

This chain connects TRBV5-1 to TRBJ1-5; no reliable D call. Trimming cost V 0 bases and J 1 base, with 11 bases left between them. CDR1 is SGHRS and CDR2 is YFSETQ in the germline V gene. The CDR3 is 16 amino acids. Here the CDR3 reads CASSLDSGSSNQPQHF. The DNA for the CDR3 is TGCGCCAGCAGCTTGGACAGTGGTTCAAGCAATCAGCCCCAGCATTTT.

A few counts support this clone. The DNA of the CDR3 is TGTGCCAGCAGTTTGAGGGAGGTCGGAGCTTTCTTT. Translation gives CASSLREVGAFF. The V and J genes are TRBV12-3 or TRBV12-4 and TRBJ1-1, with unresolved D. The CDR3 runs to 12 residues. V was pared by 3 bases and J by 10 bases, with 12 bases between.

The chain is built from TRBV7-2 and TRBJ1-5; the D gene is possibly TRBD1 (6 bases). The germline V and J ends were trimmed by 1 base and 2 bases, with 6 bases remaining between them. CDR1 and CDR2 from the germline V gene are SGHTA and FQGNSA. The CDR3 spans 14 residues. The CDR3: CASSLDRGNQPQHF. The CDR3 DNA reads as TGTGCCAGCAGCTTAGACAGGGGCAATCAGCCCCAGCATTTT. Filled out from reference TRBV7-2 and TRBJ1-5, the complete variable domain reads GAGVSQSPSNKVTEKGKDVELRCDPISGHTALYWYRQSLGQGLEFLIYFQGNSAPDKSGLPSDRFSAERTGGSVSTLTIQRTQQEDSAVYLCASSLDRGNQPQHFGDGTRLSIL.

The J gene is TRBJ2-2, the V gene TRBV19, with TRBD1 matching over 11 bases. Unmatched junction bases numbered 3, after V lost 5 bases and J lost 4 bases. The CDR3 runs to 15 residues. The germline V gene encodes CDR1 LNHDA and CDR2 SQIVND (reference sequence). This CDR3 is CASSSGTGGTGELFF. The CDR3 DNA is TGTGCCAGTAGTTCCGGGACAGGGGGCACCGGGGAGCTGTTTTTT.

The chain joins TRBV5-6 to TRBJ2-1, with D uncertain. Trimming stripped 2 bases from V and 6 bases from J, with 15 bases between. This CDR3 is built from 15 residues. Germline CDR1 is SGHDT and CDR2 is YYEEEE. The CDR3 DNA reads as TGTGCCAGCAGCTTTGGCACATTCATGGTCAATGAGCAGTTCTTC. It is translated as CASSFGTFMVNEQFF.